This T cell receptor (beta chain) was sequenced in a study of PD-L1 blockade in urothelial cancer. Study details: Blood drawn 3 weeks (second dose) and 6 weeks after treatment start was analyzed. T cells were recovered from blood samples at a median of roughly 150,000.

The ends lost 2 bases at V and 4 bases at J; junction bases unmatched: 18. Germline V CDR1 and CDR2: GTSNPN, SVGIG (reference sequence). This CDR3 has 19 amino acids. TCRdb keeps only in-frame clones here, not all; method: immunoSEQ multiplex PCR. The table records about 100,000 clones, approximately 91% of them present only once. This TCR came from a woman aged 80 or over with urothelial cancer. Specimen: PBMCs, collected around atezolizumab (anti-PD-L1) treatment. This sequence joins TRBV30 and TRBJ1-2, with TRBD1 matching 11 bases. In nucleotides, the CDR3 is TGTGCCTGGAGTCAATCCGGGACAGGGGGACAACGCGGTACCTATGGCTACACCTTC. This codes for CAWSQSGTGGQRGTYGYTF.